This entry concerns a single TCR beta chain. The antigen remains unidentified. The second PCR ran roughly 6 to 11 cycles with a sample-barcoded 5' primer and J-beta primers. TCRdb re-called the 5' RACE reads through MiXCR, storing one row per CDR3 protein. The sample holds approximately 780,000 distinct CDR3 sequences, around 25% seen once. These data are taken from a study of blood T cells in healthy people across ages. This CDR3 has 15 amino acids. With 4 bases clipped from V and 7 bases from J, the junction kept 11 bases outside the gene matches. Study-wide results and caveats: Underestimates were what the diversity estimates from one million T cells were considered to be.

The data also belong to a second study, concerning T cells of mothers and their children.

The chain recombines TRBV12-3 or TRBV12-4 with TRBJ2-7; 9 bases line up with TRBD1. The sequenced sample was blood. The TCR was taken from a boy aged 10-17 years in good health. The CDR3 sequence is CASSSQGARVREQYF. CDR3 nucleotides: TGTGCCAGCAGTTCACAGGGGGCTAGGGTCCGGGAGCAGTACTTC.